A single T cell receptor beta chain is shown here with its context. What it binds is unknown. The data were obtained in a study of neurological immune-mediated disorders. The CDR3 extends over 16 amino acids. V lost 5 bases, J lost 0 bases, and 14 bases lay in between. Germline CDR1 and CDR2: SGHTA and FQGNSA. Study outcomes and limitations: HTLV-1-associated myelopathy displayed the greatest TCR clonal expansion, and multiple sclerosis exhibited the smallest, lower than that of healthy controls. Sharing of CDR3 amino acid sequences among expanded clones across subjects was absent, suggesting private repertoires in all groups.

With 10-nucleotide random UMIs included, cDNA was synthesized by 5'RACE. In TCRdb, the 5' RACE reads were re-called with MiXCR into one record per CDR3 protein. The data contain some 25,000 distinct CDR3 sequences, about 6.7% of them singletons. Maryland, USA blood bank volunteers served as healthy controls. Sequencing input: PBMCs. This sequence was found in a woman between 40 and 55 years old in good health. V gene TRBV7-2 combines with J gene TRBJ1-5, with D tentatively TRBD1 (6 bases). In nucleotides, the CDR3 is TGTGCCAGCAGCCCATTCGGGGGCCTTAGCAATCAGCCCCAGCATTTT. This codes for CASSPFGGLSNQPQHF.